This is a list of T cell receptor beta chains from one sample in a study of early T cells in non-severe SARS-CoV-2 infection. TCRdb reanalysed the 5' RACE reads using MiXCR and keeps one entry per CDR3 protein. The repertoire consists of around 80,000 distinct CDR3 sequences, with around 11% occurring once and the leading ten covering more than 10%. Here the sequenced sample was whole blood, taken at baseline. The receptors here all came from an adult who was a healthcare worker with PCR-confirmed SARS-CoV-2 infection or an uninfected control (not recorded which). The CDR3 runs from the conserved cysteine through the conserved F or W. Each record gives: clone size, V gene, J gene, D gene, CDR3 protein, CDR3 DNA. D genes are given only for firm matches. Some rows mark clone size as missing; the rest say once, few, many or name a class of expanded clone.

>NA|TRBV3-1|TRBJ2-3|NA
CASSQVGGGTQYF
TGTGCCAGCAGCCAAGTTGGAGGGGGCACGCAGTATTTT
>few|TRBV29-1|TRBJ1-2|NA
CSVDRTADYGYTF
TGCAGCGTTGATCGTACCGCGGACTATGGCTACACCTTC
>few|TRBV15|TRBJ2-7|NA
CATGFNRQYKQYF
TGTGCCACCGGATTCAACAGACAATACAAGCAGTACTTC
>many|TRBV12-3/TRBV12-4|TRBJ2-1|NA
CASRVTRGLSNEQFF
TGTGCCAGCAGAGTCACTCGGGGGCTGAGCAATGAGCAGTTCTTC
>many|TRBV6-2/TRBV6-3|TRBJ2-7|NA
CASGHVPTGEQYF
TGTGCCAGCGGCCACGTCCCCACGGGGGAGCAGTACTTC
>few|TRBV29-1|TRBJ2-5|NA
CSVSWVEETQYF
TGCAGCGTTTCCTGGGTGGAGGAGACCCAGTACTTC
>few|TRBV19|TRBJ1-2|TRBD1
CAIKRGRDYGYTF
TGTGCCATTAAAAGGGGGCGCGACTATGGCTACACCTTC
>NA|TRBV20-1|TRBJ2-5|NA
CSATGTKSQETQYF
TGCAGTGCAACAGGGACGAAGAGCCAAGAGACCCAGTACTTC
>few|TRBV30|TRBJ2-2|TRBD1
CAWSRDRPNTGELFF
TGTGCCTGGAGTAGGGACAGACCGAACACCGGGGAGCTGTTTTTT
>many|TRBV28|TRBJ2-2|NA
CASSLGRSDTGELFF
TGTGCCAGCAGTTTAGGGAGGTCGGACACCGGGGAGCTGTTTTTT
>NA|TRBV12-3/TRBV12-4|TRBJ1-4|NA
CASSFVYREKLFF
TGTGCCAGCAGTTTCGTCTATAGGGAAAAACTGTTTTTT
>many|TRBV12-3/TRBV12-4|TRBJ1-2|NA
CASSRLTGPPNYGYTF
TGTGCCAGCAGCCGTCTCACAGGACCTCCTAACTATGGCTACACCTTC
>few|TRBV7-2|TRBJ2-1|NA
CASSPHPFYNEQFF
TGTGCCAGCAGCCCCCATCCATTTTACAATGAGCAGTTCTTC
>many|TRBV5-4|TRBJ2-5|NA
CAAGASGARAQYF
TGTGCCGCCGGGGCTAGTGGGGCTAGGGCCCAGTACTTC
>few|TRBV29-1|TRBJ1-1|NA
CSVRGSPNTEAFF
TGCAGCGTTCGTGGCAGTCCGAACACTGAAGCTTTCTTT
>NA|TRBV28|TRBJ1-2|TRBD1
CASHTGESRYTF
TGTGCCAGCCATACAGGGGAGTCTCGCTACACCTTC
>NA|TRBV6-2/TRBV6-3|TRBJ1-3|NA
CASSDLLSGNTIYF
TGTGCCAGCAGCGATTTGCTCTCTGGAAACACCATATATTTT
>many|TRBV6-6|TRBJ1-2|NA
CASSYSTDYYGYTF
TGTGCCAGCAGTTACTCGACGGATTACTATGGCTACACCTTC
>many|TRBV7-6|TRBJ2-1|NA
CASSLDAAYNEQFF
TGTGCCAGCAGCTTAGACGCGGCCTACAATGAGCAGTTCTTC
>few|TRBV12-3/TRBV12-4|TRBJ1-5|TRBD1
CASSIGQGWQPQHF
TGTGCCAGCAGCATCGGACAGGGGTGGCAGCCCCAGCATTTT
>few|TRBV7-9|TRBJ2-7|NA
CASSYYWGTYEQYF
TGTGCCAGCAGCTACTACTGGGGCACCTACGAGCAGTACTTC
>few|TRBV29-1|TRBJ1-2|NA
CSVEAVAGTGYTF
TGCAGCGTTGAAGCCGTCGCAGGGACCGGCTACACCTTC
>many|TRBV2|TRBJ1-5|TRBD1
CASSRRQGIDSNQPQHF
TGTGCCAGCAGTCGAAGACAGGGTATCGATAGCAATCAGCCCCAGCATTTT
>NA|TRBV6-5|TRBJ2-7|NA
CASSYARDPAYEQYF
TGTGCCAGCAGTTACGCCCGGGACCCAGCTTACGAGCAGTACTTC
>NA|TRBV7-2|TRBJ2-5|NA
CASSLVARAKETQYF
TGTGCCAGCAGCTTAGTTGCCAGGGCCAAAGAGACCCAGTACTTC
>NA|TRBV28|TRBJ1-6|NA
CASSRDGRSPLHF
TGTGCCAGCAGTCGGGACGGGCGCTCACCCCTCCACTTT
>many|TRBV6-5|TRBJ2-7|TRBD2
CASSYSGGAFYEQYF
TGTGCCAGCAGTTATAGCGGGGGCGCTTTCTACGAGCAGTACTTC
>NA|TRBV29-1|TRBJ2-5|TRBD2
CSVEASGGPGQTQYF
TGCAGCGTTGAAGCCAGCGGGGGCCCCGGCCAGACCCAGTACTTC
>NA|TRBV2|TRBJ2-1|TRBD1
CASSGAGGYNEQFF
TGTGCCAGCAGTGGGGCAGGGGGCTACAATGAGCAGTTCTTC
>NA|TRBV5-6|TRBJ2-1|TRBD1
CASSLRTGVYNEQFF
TGTGCCAGCAGCTTAAGGACAGGGGTCTACAATGAGCAGTTCTTC
>NA|TRBV6-2/TRBV6-3|TRBJ2-1|TRBD1
CASSYSKGQGAHEQFF
TGTGCCAGCAGTTACTCGAAAGGACAGGGGGCGCATGAGCAGTTCTTC
>NA|TRBV7-8|TRBJ2-3|TRBD1
CASSLEPTGVRADTQYF
TGTGCCAGCAGCTTAGAGCCTACAGGGGTTAGGGCAGATACGCAGTATTTT
>few|TRBV2|TRBJ1-6|NA
CASSGTRSSYNSPLHF
TGTGCCAGCAGCGGTACCAGGAGCTCCTATAATTCACCCCTCCACTTT
>NA|TRBV28|TRBJ1-2|NA
CASSRTGTYTF
TGTGCCAGCAGCAGAACCGGGACTTACACCTTC
>few|TRBV13|TRBJ2-7|NA
CASSLGRTPGYEQYF
TGTGCCAGCAGCTTAGGGAGGACTCCCGGGTACGAGCAGTACTTC
>few|TRBV7-2|TRBJ1-1|TRBD1
CASSLTGTDTEAFF
TGTGCCAGCAGCCTAACCGGGACAGACACTGAAGCTTTCTTT
>many|TRBV3-1|TRBJ2-1|NA
CASSQRDHYNEQFF
TGTGCCAGCAGCCAAAGGGACCATTACAATGAGCAGTTCTTC
>many|TRBV28|TRBJ2-3|TRBD2
CASSLSARGSGGGTDTQYF
TGTGCCAGCAGTTTATCAGCTCGTGGCAGCGGGGGGGGCACAGATACGCAGTATTTT
>NA|TRBV11-3|TRBJ2-1|NA
CASSGQSNEQFF
TGTGCCAGCAGCGGACAGAGCAATGAGCAGTTCTTC
>NA|TRBV13|TRBJ2-5|NA
CASSLEGETQYF
TGTGCCAGCAGCTTAGAGGGGGAGACCCAGTACTTC
>NA|TRBV5-5|TRBJ2-3|NA
CASTLQGTDTQYF
TGTGCCAGCACTTTACAGGGCACAGATACGCAGTATTTT